Listed here are 21 T cell receptor beta chains from one sample, sequenced in a study of cytomegalovirus exposure and HLA in healthy donors. PCR amplification relied on 60 Vbeta primers (plus 13 Jbeta primers). Repertoires were generated with immunoSEQ multiplex PCR, while TCRdb's copy carries only in-frame clones and drops some. This sample has 170,000 or so clones, with around 79% found just once. The sample consisted of PBMCs. These TCRs come from a woman aged 50 to 60 in good health and CMV-seronegative.

The V and J genes are TRBV7-9 and TRBJ1-5, with TRBD1 matching over 9 bases. This CDR3 region has 16 residues. Trimming at V came to 4 bases and at J to 1 base, leaving 5 bases not matched to a gene. Germline assignment: CDR1 SEHNR and CDR2 FQNEAQ (reference sequence). CDR3 loop: CASSWGTGWSNQPQHF. CDR3 coding DNA: TGTGCCAGCAGCTGGGGGACAGGGTGGAGCAATCAGCCCCAGCATTTT.

The V gene is TRBV5-1, the J gene TRBJ1-6; unclear D gene. This CDR3 is built from 15 residues. Germline CDR1 and CDR2: SGHRS and YFSETQ. Trimming stripped 0 bases from V and 7 bases from J, with 11 bases between. As DNA, the CDR3 is TGCGCCAGCAGCTTGGGACAAAGCCCGAATTCACCCCTCCACTTT. This translates into CASSLGQSPNSPLHF.

This chain connects TRBV7-6 to TRBJ2-3; TRBD2 agrees at 12 bases. This CDR3 region has 17 residues. Trimming removed 4 bases from V and 0 bases from J; junction bases left unmatched: 5. Germline values: CDR1 SGHVS, CDR2 FNYEAQ. The CDR3 region has the DNA TGTGCCAGCAGCTCTCTAGCGGGGGGGTTTAGCACAGATACGCAGTATTTT. This encodes CASSSLAGGFSTDTQYF.

J is TRBJ2-5 and V is TRBV10-1; TRBD1 aligns across 7 bases. The CDR3 totals 13 residues. From germline, CDR1 is WNHNN and CDR2 SYGVQD (reference sequence). After removal of 5 bases from V and 4 bases from J, the junction contained 4 bases not matched to a gene. The CDR3 is CASSRDRGETQYF. In DNA, the CDR3 is TGCGCCAGCAGTCGGGACAGAGGAGAGACCCAGTACTTC.

This CDR3 is CATSVNRDSIHYTF. The CDR3 DNA sequence: TGTGCCACCAGCGTCAACCGGGACAGCATCCACTACACCTTC. The chain employs TRBV15 and TRBJ1-2, with 7 bases lining up with TRBD1. Per germline, CDR1 LNHNV and CDR2 YYDKDF (reference sequence). The CDR3 has 14 residues. V was pared by 5 bases and J by 10 bases, with 13 bases of the junction left unmatched. The full variable domain, rest sourced from reference TRBV15 and TRBJ1-2, is DAMVIQNPRYQVTQFGKPVTLSCSQTLNHNVMYWYQQKSSQAPKLLFHYYDKDFNNEADTPDNFQSRRPNTSFCFLDIRSPGLGDTAMYLCATSVNRDSIHYTFGSGTRLTVV.

The chain has TRBV4-3 and TRBJ2-3; the D is unclear. V dropped 0 bases and J dropped 2 bases, with 9 bases sitting between them. In germline, CDR1 is LGHNA, CDR2 YSLEER. This CDR3 region has 15 residues. This CDR3 is CASSQDDITTDTQYF. The CDR3 nucleotides are TGCGCCAGCAGCCAAGATGACATCACCACAGATACGCAGTATTTT.

J is TRBJ2-7 and V is TRBV19, with a tentative D call TRBD1 (5 bases). Germline V gives CDR1 LNHDA, CDR2 SQIVND (reference sequence). V lost 5 bases, J lost 0 bases, and 14 bases lay in between. The CDR3 consists of 15 residues. CDR3 bases: TGTGCCAGTAGTCAAGACAGTCGAAGCTCCTACGAGCAGTACTTC. Encoded protein: CASSQDSRSSYEQYF. The full variable domain, rest sourced from reference TRBV19 and TRBJ2-7, is DGGITQSPKYLFRKEGQNVTLSCEQNLNHDAMYWYRQDPGQGLRLIYYSQIVNDFQKGDIAEGYSVSREKKESFPLTVTSAQKNPTAFYLCASSQDSRSSYEQYFGPGTRLTVT.

The chain combines TRBV5-1 with TRBJ2-3, with D tentatively TRBD2 (6 bases). The CDR3 totals 14 residues. The V gene's germline CDR1 is SGHRS and CDR2 YFSETQ. V was trimmed by 3 bases and J by 6 bases, leaving 14 bases between them. The CDR3: CASSSFPGVDTQYF. CDR3 DNA: TGCGCCAGCAGCTCCTTCCCGGGAGTGGATACGCAGTATTTT.

The rearrangement uses TRBV10-3 and TRBJ1-3; no clear D. CDR1 is ENHRY and CDR2 is SYGVKD in the germline V gene. The CDR3 spans 14 residues. The V end was cut by 10 bases, the J end by 0 bases, with 13 bases between. CDR3 nucleotides: TGTGCCAGCGAGCCGGTGAACTCTGGAAACACCATATATTTT. The encoded protein is CASEPVNSGNTIYF.

This clone occurred once. The gene calls are TRBV5-4 and TRBJ2-1, with 9 bases that match TRBD1. The germline CDR1 and CDR2 sequences are SGHNT and YYREEE (reference sequence). This CDR3 spans 16 amino acids. After removal of 4 bases from V and 2 bases from J, the junction contained 7 bases not matched to a gene. The CDR3 DNA reads as TGTGCCAGCAGCAGCCCCGGGACAGGGACCTACAATGAGCAGTTCTTC. This codes for CASSSPGTGTYNEQFF.

This sequence joins TRBV11-2 and TRBJ2-7; D not resolved. Per the germline V gene, CDR1 is SGHAT and CDR2 is FQNNGV. Trimming stripped 5 bases from V and 4 bases from J, with 9 bases between. CDR3 length equals 12 residues. This chain's CDR3 is CASSLDTYEQYF. In nucleotides, the CDR3 is TGTGCCAGCAGCCTCGACACTTACGAGCAGTACTTC.

In DNA form, the CDR3 reads TGTGCCAGCAGCTCACTCGTCATGAGGTCATCCTACAATGAGCAGTTCTTC. This codes for CASSSLVMRSSYNEQFF. The J gene is TRBJ2-1, the V gene TRBV7-3, with no clear D. Germline CDR1 SGHTA, CDR2 FQGTGA. The CDR3 has 17 residues. The V end was cut by 4 bases, the J end by 1 base, with 17 bases between.

The chain's CDR3 is CASRIGAGLVETQYF. CDR3 DNA: TGTGCCAGTAGAATTGGTGCAGGGCTTGTGGAGACCCAGTACTTC. The chain carries TRBV19 and TRBJ2-5; tentative D call: TRBD1 (5 bases). Trimming left V 6 bases short and J 5 bases short, with 19 bases between. CDR3 length: 15 amino acids. Germline V gene data show CDR1 as LNHDA and CDR2 as SQIVND (reference sequence).

The chain is built from TRBV7-2 and TRBJ1-4; D is possibly TRBD1 (6 bases). Trimming shortened V by 0 bases and J by 7 bases, and 21 bases separated the two germline ends. Germline V gives CDR1 SGHTA, CDR2 FQGNSA. This CDR3 comprises 18 residues. The CDR3 nucleotides read TGTGCCAGCAGCTTAGCGCCGATTCTTGGGACACTAGGTGAAAAACTGTTTTTT. It yields the protein CASSLAPILGTLGEKLFF.

This clone showed up just once. J is TRBJ2-2 and V is TRBV6-1; TRBD2 matches 9 bases. This CDR3 spans 15 amino acids. Trimming at V came to 6 bases and at J to 4 bases, leaving 6 bases not matched to a gene. The germline V gene has CDR1 MNHNS and CDR2 SASEGT. CDR3 amino acids: CASSSSGGLTGELFF. In nucleotides, the CDR3 is TGTGCCAGCAGCTCCAGCGGGGGGCTCACCGGGGAGCTGTTTTTT.

This clone is a singleton in its sample. V usage is TRBV18 and J usage is TRBJ2-7; D may be TRBD1 (5 bases). V shed 4 bases and J shed 1 base, with 14 bases lying between them. Germline CDR1 is KGHSH and CDR2 is LQKENI. This CDR3 contains 15 residues. CDR3 residues: CASSQGKRNSYEQYF. In nucleotides, the CDR3 is TGTGCCAGCTCACAGGGGAAGAGAAATTCCTACGAGCAGTACTTC.

The chain links TRBV5-4 to TRBJ2-3; 7 nucleotides agree with TRBD1. J lost 1 base, V lost 4 bases, and 6 bases had no gene match. This CDR3 comprises 15 residues. Germline CDR1 reads SGHNT; CDR2 reads YYREEE (reference sequence). CDR3: CASSPRDSRTDTQYF. The CDR3 DNA reads TGTGCCAGCAGCCCTAGGGACAGCCGCACAGATACGCAGTATTTT.

J is TRBJ2-3 and V is TRBV10-1, with 7 bases matching TRBD2. V shed 3 bases and J 5 bases; nucleotides not matched to a gene: 8. The CDR3 is 15 amino acids. Germline V lookup: CDR1 WNHNN, CDR2 SYGVQD (reference sequence). The CDR3 region has the DNA TGCGCCAGCAGTGATGAAGGGACTAAGGGAGATACGCAGTATTTT. It translates to CASSDEGTKGDTQYF.

The rearrangement joins TRBV15 to TRBJ2-1; TRBD2 matches 11 bases. Trimming at V came to 1 base and at J to 10 bases, leaving 6 bases not matched to a gene. There are 15 residues in the CDR3. Germline CDR1 is LNHNV and CDR2 is YYDKDF (reference sequence). In DNA, the CDR3 is TGTGCCACCAGCAGAGTTAGCGGGGGGGCAGGGGAGCAGTTCTTC. Protein: CATSRVSGGAGEQFF. The complete variable domain, with remaining parts taken from reference TRBV15 and TRBJ2-1, reads DAMVIQNPRYQVTQFGKPVTLSCSQTLNHNVMYWYQQKSSQAPKLLFHYYDKDFNNEADTPDNFQSRRPNTSFCFLDIRSPGLGDTAMYLCATSRVSGGAGEQFFGPGTRLTVL.

This chain uses TRBV11-2 with TRBJ2-1; maybe TRBD2 (7 bases). The CDR3 runs to 16 residues. CDR1 is SGHAT, CDR2 FQNNGV, per germline. Trimming took off 2 bases at V and 3 bases at J, with 14 bases between the two ends. The CDR3 sequence: CASSLLLGGLYNEQFF. Here the CDR3 DNA reads TGTGCCAGCAGCTTACTTTTGGGGGGGCTCTACAATGAGCAGTTCTTC. Filled out from reference TRBV11-2 and TRBJ2-1, the complete variable domain reads EAGVAQSPRYKIIEKRQSVAFWCNPISGHATLYWYQQILGQGPKLLIQFQNNGVVDDSQLPKDRFSAERLKGVDSTLKIQPAKLEDSAVYLCASSLLLGGLYNEQFFGPGTRLTVL.

This chain joins TRBV7-9 and TRBJ2-2, with 7 bases that match TRBD2. Germline-derived CDR1 and CDR2 are SEHNR and FQNEAQ (reference sequence). This CDR3 comprises 15 residues. J gave up 2 bases and V 5 bases, and 5 bases lay outside the gene matches. CDR3: CASSPSGVNTGELFF. For the CDR3, the DNA is TGTGCCAGCAGCCCTAGCGGAGTTAACACCGGGGAGCTGTTTTTT.